A single sample gave rise to the 6 T cell receptor beta chains below, sequenced in a study of control samples from healthy donors and cancer patients. Assay used: immunoSEQ multiplex PCR; TCRdb lists only in-frame clones, some missing. The table includes over 80,000 clones, around 82% detected once. The sample comprised blood. All receptors derive from a man in his fifties or sixties in good health.

The sample holds one count of this clone. The chain recombines TRBV3-1 (or the pseudogene TRBV3-2) with TRBJ2-3; the D is unclear. Trimming pared 1 base from V and 0 bases from J, leaving 8 bases between. This CDR3 is built from 15 residues. CDR1 LGHDT and CDR2 YNNKEL come from the germline V gene (reference sequence). DNA for the CDR3: TGTGCCAGCAGCCAAGTCGGCCATAGCACAGATACGCAGTATTTT. Translation gives CASSQVGHSTDTQYF.

V and J are TRBV28 and TRBJ2-7, with 12 bases identical to TRBD2. There are 17 residues in the CDR3. The germline V gene encodes CDR1 MDHEN and CDR2 SYDVKM. The V and J ends lost 2 bases and 2 bases, in that order; junction bases with no gene match: 7. The CDR3 here is CASSLVGLAGRAYEQYF. The CDR3 DNA reads as TGTGCCAGCAGTTTAGTTGGACTAGCGGGAAGAGCCTACGAGCAGTACTTC.

The CDR3: CASSIRTGGYTF. The CDR3 coding sequence is TGTGCCAGTAGTATCAGGACAGGTGGCTACACCTTC. This chain connects TRBV19 to TRBJ1-2; 7 nucleotides align to TRBD1. Germline V gives CDR1 LNHDA, CDR2 SQIVND (reference sequence). The V and J ends lost 3 bases and 7 bases, in that order; junction bases with no gene match: 2. The CDR3 runs to 12 residues.

The chain uses TRBV30 and TRBJ2-5; D unresolved. This CDR3 has 12 amino acids. V dropped 0 bases and J dropped 4 bases, with 6 bases sitting between them. Per the germline V gene, CDR1 is GTSNPN and CDR2 is SVGIG (reference sequence). The CDR3 DNA is TGTGCCTGGAGTGTTCTGTTAGAGACCCAGTACTTC. Translation: CAWSVLLETQYF.

V and J are TRBV7-3 and TRBJ2-6, with D perhaps matching TRBD1 (6 bases). The CDR3 runs to 17 residues. The V gene lost 2 bases and the J gene lost 3 bases, with 14 bases spanning the gap. Germline V gives CDR1 SGHTA, CDR2 FQGTGA. DNA of the CDR3: TGTGCCAGCAGCTTACTCGCAGGGGTTAGTGGGGCCAACGTCCTGACTTTC. Translating gives CASSLLAGVSGANVLTF.

This sequence joins TRBV2 and TRBJ2-7; D might be TRBD1 (5 bases). Trimming took 7 bases from V and 3 from J, leaving 10 bases between them. The CDR3 has 12 residues. Per the germline V gene, CDR1 is SNHLY and CDR2 is FYNNEI. This CDR3 reads CASMARVYEQYF. CDR3 bases: TGTGCCAGCATGGCCAGGGTCTACGAGCAGTACTTC.